The T cell receptor (beta chain) described here comes from a study of neurological immune-mediated disorders. V lost 5 bases to trimming and J lost 3 bases, with 9 bases between them. Germline CDR1 is SGHTA and CDR2 is FQGTGA. The CDR3 contains 13 residues. Sequencing runs each generated in excess of 180 million TCR-beta sequences derived from 15-18 subjects. TCRdb re-called the 5' RACE reads with MiXCR, one entry per CDR3 protein. The sample lists about 14,000 distinct CDR3 sequences; 6.5% to 8% were seen once. At least ten counts were recorded for this clonotype. This sequence joins TRBV7-3 and TRBJ2-3; possibly TRBD1 or TRBD2 for D (5 bases each). The sequence was collected from a middle-aged woman in good health. The sequencing sample was made of CD8+ T cells from blood. The CDR3 region has the DNA TGTGCCAGCAGCCTCGGGACGACAGATACGCAGTATTTT. Its protein product is CASSLGTTDTQYF.